This T cell receptor (beta chain) was documented in a study of T cell changes during pregnancy in multiple sclerosis. Repertoires were generated with immunoSEQ multiplex PCR, while TCRdb's copy carries only in-frame clones and drops some. Of about 80,000 clones in the sample, around nine tenths were seen once. The germline V gene has CDR1 MNHEY and CDR2 SMNVEV (reference sequence). The length of the CDR3 is 18 residues. V dropped 4 bases and J dropped 0 bases, with 16 bases sitting between them. The chain has TRBV27 and TRBJ1-6; D unclear. The sample was CD4+ T cells from peripheral blood mononuclear cells, taken before pregnancy. The clonotype originates from a female donor with multiple sclerosis, enrolled in a pregnancy study. The CDR3 nucleotides read TGTGCCAGCAGTTCAAAGAAAACGGTTAACTCCTATAATTCACCCCTCCACTTT. This translates into CASSSKKTVNSYNSPLHF.